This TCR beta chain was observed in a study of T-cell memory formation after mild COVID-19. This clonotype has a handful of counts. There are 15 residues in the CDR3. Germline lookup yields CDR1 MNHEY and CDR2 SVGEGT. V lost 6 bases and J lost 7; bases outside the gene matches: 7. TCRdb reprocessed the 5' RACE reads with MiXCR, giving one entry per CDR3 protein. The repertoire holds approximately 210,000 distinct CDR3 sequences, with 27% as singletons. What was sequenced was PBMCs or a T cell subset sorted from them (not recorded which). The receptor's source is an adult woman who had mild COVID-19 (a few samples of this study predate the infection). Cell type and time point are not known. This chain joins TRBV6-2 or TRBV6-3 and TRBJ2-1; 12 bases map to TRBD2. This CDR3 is CASRPTSGSLNEQFF. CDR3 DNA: TGTGCCAGCAGACCGACTAGCGGGAGTTTAAATGAGCAGTTCTTC.